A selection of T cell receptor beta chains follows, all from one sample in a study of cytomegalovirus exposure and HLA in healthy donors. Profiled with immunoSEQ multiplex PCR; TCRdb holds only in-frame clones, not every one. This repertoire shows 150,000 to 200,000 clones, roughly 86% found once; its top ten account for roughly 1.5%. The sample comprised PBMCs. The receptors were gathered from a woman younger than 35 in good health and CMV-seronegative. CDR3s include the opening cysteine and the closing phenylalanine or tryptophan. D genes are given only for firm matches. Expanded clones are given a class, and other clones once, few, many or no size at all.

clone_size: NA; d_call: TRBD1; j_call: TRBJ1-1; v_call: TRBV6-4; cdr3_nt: TGTGCCAGTACGACAGGGAGGAACACTGAAGCTTTCTTT; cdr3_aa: CASTTGRNTEAFF
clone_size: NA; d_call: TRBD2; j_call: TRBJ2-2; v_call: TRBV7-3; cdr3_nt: TGTGCCAGCAGCCTCCAGGCGGGGGCGAACACCGGGGAGCTGTTTTTT; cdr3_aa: CASSLQAGANTGELFF
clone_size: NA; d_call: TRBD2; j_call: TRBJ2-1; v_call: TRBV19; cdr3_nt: TGTGCCAGTGTGGGACTAGCGGGAGTGGAGTCCTACAATGAGCAGTTCTTC; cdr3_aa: CASVGLAGVESYNEQFF
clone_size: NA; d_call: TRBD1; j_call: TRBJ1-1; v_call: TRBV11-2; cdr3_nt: TGTGCCAGCAGCTTGGGACAGCACAGCGAAGCTTTCTTT; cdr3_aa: CASSLGQHSEAFF
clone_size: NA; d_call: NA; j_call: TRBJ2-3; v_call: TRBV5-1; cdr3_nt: TGCGCCAGCAGCTTGCCTACGGGGGGCCGCACAGATACGCAGTATTTT; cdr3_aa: CASSLPTGGRTDTQYF
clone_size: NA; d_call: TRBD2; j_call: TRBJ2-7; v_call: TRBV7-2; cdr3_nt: TGTGCCAGCAGCCGAGGACTAGCGGGACCCTACGAGCAGTACTTC; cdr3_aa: CASSRGLAGPYEQYF
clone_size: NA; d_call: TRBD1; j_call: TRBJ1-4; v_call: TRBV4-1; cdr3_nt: TGCGCCAGCAGCCAAGAAACGGACAGGGGATATGTTGAAAAACTGTTTTTT; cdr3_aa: CASSQETDRGYVEKLFF
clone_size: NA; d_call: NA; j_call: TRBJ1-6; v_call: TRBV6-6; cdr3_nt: TGTGCCAGCAGTTACGATCTAAGGGGTTATTCACCCCTCCACTTT; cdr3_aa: CASSYDLRGYSPLHF
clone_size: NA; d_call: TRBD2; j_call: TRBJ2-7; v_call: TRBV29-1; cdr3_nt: TGCAGCGTTGACTCGGGGCTAGCGGGAGGCGAGCAGTACTTC; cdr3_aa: CSVDSGLAGGEQYF
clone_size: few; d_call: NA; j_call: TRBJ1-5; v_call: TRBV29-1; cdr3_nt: TGCAGCGTGGTATATACAGGGTTTGACCAGCCCCAGCATTTT; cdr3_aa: CSVVYTGFDQPQHF
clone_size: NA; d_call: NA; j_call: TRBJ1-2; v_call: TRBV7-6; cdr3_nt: TGTGCCAGCAGCTTAGAACAGAACTATGGCTACACCTTC; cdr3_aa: CASSLEQNYGYTF
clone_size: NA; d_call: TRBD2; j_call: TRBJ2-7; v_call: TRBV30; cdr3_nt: TGTGCCTGGTCGACGCCACTAGCGGGGCCGGGCGAGCAGTACTTC; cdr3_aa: CAWSTPLAGPGEQYF
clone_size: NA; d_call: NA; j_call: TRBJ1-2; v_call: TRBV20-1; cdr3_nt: TGCAGTGCTTGGACGGGGGGCTACACCTTC; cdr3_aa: CSAWTGGYTF
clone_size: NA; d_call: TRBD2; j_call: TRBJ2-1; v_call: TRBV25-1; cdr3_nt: TGTGCCAGCGCTTCCGGGGGGGCCGGATCCTACAATGAGCAGTTCTTC; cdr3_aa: CASASGGAGSYNEQFF
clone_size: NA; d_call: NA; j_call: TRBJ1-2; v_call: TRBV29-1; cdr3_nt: TGCAGCGTTGCGACCCTCGGGAGTGGCTACACCTTC; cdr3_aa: CSVATLGSGYTF
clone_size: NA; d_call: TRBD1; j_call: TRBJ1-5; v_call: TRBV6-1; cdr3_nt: TGTGCCATAGCATACAGGGGTGATCAGCCCCAGCATTTT; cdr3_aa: CAIAYRGDQPQHF
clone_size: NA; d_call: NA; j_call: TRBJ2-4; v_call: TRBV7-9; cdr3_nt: TGTGCCAGCACCAGCACAGGGACCAAAAACATTCAGTACTTC; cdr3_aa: CASTSTGTKNIQYF
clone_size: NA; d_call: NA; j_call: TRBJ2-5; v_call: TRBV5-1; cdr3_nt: TGCGCCAGCAGCCAAAACCAAGAGACCCAGTACTTC; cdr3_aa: CASSQNQETQYF
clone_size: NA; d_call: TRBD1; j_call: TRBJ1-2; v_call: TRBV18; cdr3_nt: TGTGCCAGCTCAGGGGACAGTGGCTATGGCTACACCTTC; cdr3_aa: CASSGDSGYGYTF
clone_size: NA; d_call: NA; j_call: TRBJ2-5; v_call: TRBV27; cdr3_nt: TGTGCCAGCAGTTCCCAGGTACGGGGAAGGACCCAGTACTTC; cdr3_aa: CASSSQVRGRTQYF
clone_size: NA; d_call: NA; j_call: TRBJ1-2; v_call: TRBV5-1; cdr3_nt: TGCGCCAGCAGCTTGGGCCTTTTTCGGGGCGGGGGACGGGACTATGGCTACACCTTC; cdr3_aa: CASSLGLFRGGGRDYGYTF
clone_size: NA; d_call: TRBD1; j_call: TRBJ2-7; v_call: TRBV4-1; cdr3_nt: TGCGCCAGCAGCCAGCCACAGGGGGCGTTAGGATCCTACGAGCAGTACTTC; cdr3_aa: CASSQPQGALGSYEQYF
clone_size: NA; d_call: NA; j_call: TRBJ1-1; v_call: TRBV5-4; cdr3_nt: TGTGCCAGCAGCTTTGGGGATAGGGGCCCAGGTGAAGCTTTCTTT; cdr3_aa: CASSFGDRGPGEAFF
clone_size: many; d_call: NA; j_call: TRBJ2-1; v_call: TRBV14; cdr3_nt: TGTGCCAGCAGCCAAGACAGGGGAGCTCAGCAGTTCTTC; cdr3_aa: CASSQDRGAQQFF
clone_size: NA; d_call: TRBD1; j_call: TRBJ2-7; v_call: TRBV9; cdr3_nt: TGTGCCAGCAGCGAACAGGGGGCTCGGGAGCAGTACTTC; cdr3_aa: CASSEQGAREQYF
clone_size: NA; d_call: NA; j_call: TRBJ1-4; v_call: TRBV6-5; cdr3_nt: TGTGCCAGCAGTTACTCGCTAACAGGGTCTAATGAAAAACTGTTTTTT; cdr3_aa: CASSYSLTGSNEKLFF
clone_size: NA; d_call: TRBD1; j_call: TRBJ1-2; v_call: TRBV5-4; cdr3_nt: TGTGCCAGCAGCTCAGCACCAACTTCGACAGGGACGTATGGCTACACCTTC; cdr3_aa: CASSSAPTSTGTYGYTF
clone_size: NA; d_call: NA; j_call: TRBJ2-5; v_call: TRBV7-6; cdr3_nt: TGTGCCAGCAGGGGCCGGGACACGAACCAAGAGACCCAGTACTTC; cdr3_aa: CASRGRDTNQETQYF
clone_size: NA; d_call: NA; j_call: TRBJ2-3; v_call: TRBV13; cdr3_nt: TGTGCCAGCAGCTCCCTGACGTCGGGTATCACAGATACGCAGTATTTT; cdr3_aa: CASSSLTSGITDTQYF
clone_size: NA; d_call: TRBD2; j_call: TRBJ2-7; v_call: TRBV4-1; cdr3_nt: TGCGCCAGCAGCCAAGAGGGAGGGTCCCACTACGAGCAGTACTTC; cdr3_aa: CASSQEGGSHYEQYF
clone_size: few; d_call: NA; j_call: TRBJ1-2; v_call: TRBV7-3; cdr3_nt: TGTGCCAGCAGCCCATCGACAGGCACCGGCTACACCTTC; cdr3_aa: CASSPSTGTGYTF
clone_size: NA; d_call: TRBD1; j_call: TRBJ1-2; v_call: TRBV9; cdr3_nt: TGTGCCAGCAGCGTAGGGGGGACAGTCCATGGCTACACCTTC; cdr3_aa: CASSVGGTVHGYTF
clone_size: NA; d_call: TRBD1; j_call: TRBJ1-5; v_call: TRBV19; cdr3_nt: TGTGCCAGTAGTATATCCCGGGACAGGGGCATCGATCAGCCCCAGCATTTT; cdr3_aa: CASSISRDRGIDQPQHF
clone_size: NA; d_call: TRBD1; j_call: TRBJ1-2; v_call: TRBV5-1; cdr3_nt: TGCGCCAGCAGCTTGGGTCGAGGGGGCGCTCTTGGCTACACCTTC; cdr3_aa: CASSLGRGGALGYTF
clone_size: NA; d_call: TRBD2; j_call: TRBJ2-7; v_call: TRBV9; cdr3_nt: TGTGCCAGCAGCTCCGGACTAGCGGGGGGATCGCGACCTTACGAGCAGTACTTC; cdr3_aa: CASSSGLAGGSRPYEQYF
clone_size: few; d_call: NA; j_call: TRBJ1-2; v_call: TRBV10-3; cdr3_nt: TGTGCCATCAGGGAAGACAGAGCCAGTGGCTACACCTTC; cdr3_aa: CAIREDRASGYTF
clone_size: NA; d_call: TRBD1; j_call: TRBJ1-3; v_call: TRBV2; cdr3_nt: TGTGCCAGCAAACCGCGGACAGGGGACTCTGGAAACACCATATATTTT; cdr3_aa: CASKPRTGDSGNTIYF
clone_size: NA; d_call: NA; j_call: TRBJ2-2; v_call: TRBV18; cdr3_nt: TGTGCCAGCTCACCTCCTCGAGGGAACACCGGGGAGCTGTTTTTT; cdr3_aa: CASSPPRGNTGELFF
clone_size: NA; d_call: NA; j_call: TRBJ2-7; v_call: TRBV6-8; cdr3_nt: TGTGCCAGCAGTTACATCGGGGTCTCCTACGAGCAGTACTTC; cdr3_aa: CASSYIGVSYEQYF
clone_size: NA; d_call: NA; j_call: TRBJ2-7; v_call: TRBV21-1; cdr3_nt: TGTGCCAGCAGCACCGAGGGTGCAGGGGTGGACCCCTACGAGCAGTACTTC; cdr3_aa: CASSTEGAGVDPYEQYF
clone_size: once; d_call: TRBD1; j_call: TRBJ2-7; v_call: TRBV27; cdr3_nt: TGTGCCAGCAGCCCTAATGCCGGGACAGGGAAACACGAGCAGTACTTC; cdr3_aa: CASSPNAGTGKHEQYF
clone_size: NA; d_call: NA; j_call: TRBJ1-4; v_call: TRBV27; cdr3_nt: TGTGCCAGCACCTCGTCAACAGGGTCTAATGAAAAACTGTTTTTT; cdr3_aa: CASTSSTGSNEKLFF
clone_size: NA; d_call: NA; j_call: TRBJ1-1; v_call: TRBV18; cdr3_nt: TGTGCCAGCTCATCAATGAACACTGAAGCTTTCTTT; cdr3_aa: CASSSMNTEAFF
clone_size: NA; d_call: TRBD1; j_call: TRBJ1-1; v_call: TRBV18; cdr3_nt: TGTGCCAGCTCCCAACACGAAGACAGGGACGACACTGAAGCTTTCTTT; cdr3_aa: CASSQHEDRDDTEAFF